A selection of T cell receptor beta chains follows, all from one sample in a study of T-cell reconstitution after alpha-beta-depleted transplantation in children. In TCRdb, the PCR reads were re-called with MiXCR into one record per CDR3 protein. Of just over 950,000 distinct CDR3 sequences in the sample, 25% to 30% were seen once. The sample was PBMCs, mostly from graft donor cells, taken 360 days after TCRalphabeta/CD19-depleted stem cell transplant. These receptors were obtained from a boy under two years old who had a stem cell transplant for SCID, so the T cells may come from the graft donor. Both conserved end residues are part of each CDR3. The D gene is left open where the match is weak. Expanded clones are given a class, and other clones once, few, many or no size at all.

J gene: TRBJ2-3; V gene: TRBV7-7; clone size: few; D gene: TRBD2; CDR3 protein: CASSPGLAGGPLDTQYF; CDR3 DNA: TGTGCCAGCAGCCCGGGACTAGCGGGGGGTCCGTTGGATACGCAGTATTTT
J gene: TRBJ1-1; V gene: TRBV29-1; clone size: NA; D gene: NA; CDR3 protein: CSVEAGVVNTEAFF; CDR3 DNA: TGCAGCGTTGAAGCTGGGGTCGTGAACACTGAAGCTTTCTTT
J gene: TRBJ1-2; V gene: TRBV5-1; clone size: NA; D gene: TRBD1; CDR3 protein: CASSLSLRQGSGYTF; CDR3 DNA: TGCGCCAGCAGCTTGTCCCTCCGACAGGGTAGTGGCTACACCTTC
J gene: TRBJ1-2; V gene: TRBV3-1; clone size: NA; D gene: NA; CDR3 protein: CASSQEGRYGYTF; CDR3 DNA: TGTGCCAGCAGCCAAGAAGGACGGTATGGCTACACCTTC
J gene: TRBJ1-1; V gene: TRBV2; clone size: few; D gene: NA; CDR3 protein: CASSENSLNTEAFF; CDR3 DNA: TGTGCCAGCAGTGAAAACAGCCTGAACACTGAAGCTTTCTTT
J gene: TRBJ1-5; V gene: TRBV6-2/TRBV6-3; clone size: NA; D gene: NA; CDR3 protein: CASSRTRGHLPVDF; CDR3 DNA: TGTGCCAGCAGCAGGACCCGTGGACATCTCCCGGTTGATTTT
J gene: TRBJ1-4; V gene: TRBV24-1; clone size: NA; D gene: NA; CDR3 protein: CATSEGGDEKLFF; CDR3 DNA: TGTGCCACCAGTGAAGGGGGTGATGAAAAACTGTTTTTT
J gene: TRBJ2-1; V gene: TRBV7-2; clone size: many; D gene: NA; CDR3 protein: CASSLDRRVEQFF; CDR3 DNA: TGTGCCAGCAGCCTTGACCGCCGGGTGGAGCAGTTCTTC
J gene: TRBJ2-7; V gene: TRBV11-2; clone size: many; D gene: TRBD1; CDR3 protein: CASSLRQGAPYEQYF; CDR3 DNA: TGTGCCAGCAGCTTAAGACAGGGAGCGCCCTACGAGCAGTACTTC
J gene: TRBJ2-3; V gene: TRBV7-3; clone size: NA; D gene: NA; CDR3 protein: CASSLEDRPTDTQYF; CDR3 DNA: TGTGCCAGCAGCTTAGAGGACCGGCCCACAGATACGCAGTATTTT
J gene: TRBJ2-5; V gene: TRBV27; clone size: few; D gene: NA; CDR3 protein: CASRSYKQDQYF; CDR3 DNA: TGTGCCAGCAGGTCTTATAAACAGGACCAGTACTTC
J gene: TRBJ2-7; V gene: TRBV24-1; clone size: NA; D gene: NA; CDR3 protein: CATSDPSGFAGRYEQYF; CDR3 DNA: TGTGCCACCAGTGATCCGTCCGGTTTTGCCGGGCGCTACGAGCAGTACTTC
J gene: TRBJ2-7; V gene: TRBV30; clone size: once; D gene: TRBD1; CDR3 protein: CAWTGGRDEQYF; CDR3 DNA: TGTGCCTGGACAGGGGGCCGCGACGAGCAGTACTTC
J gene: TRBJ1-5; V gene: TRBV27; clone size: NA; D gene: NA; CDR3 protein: CASSLMPDQPQHF; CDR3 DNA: TGTGCCAGCAGTCTAATGCCCGATCAGCCCCAGCATTTT
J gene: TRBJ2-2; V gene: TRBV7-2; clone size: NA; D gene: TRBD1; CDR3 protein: CASSLERQGTGELFF; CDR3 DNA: TGTGCCAGCAGCTTAGAAAGACAGGGGACCGGGGAGCTGTTTTTT
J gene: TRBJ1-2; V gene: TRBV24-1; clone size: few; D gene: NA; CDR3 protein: CATSDQQGPNYGYTF; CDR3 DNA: TGTGCCACCAGTGACCAACAGGGACCTAACTATGGCTACACCTTC
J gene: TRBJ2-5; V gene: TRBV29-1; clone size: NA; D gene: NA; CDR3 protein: CSVRPQRTQYF; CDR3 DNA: TGCAGCGTCCGGCCTCAGCGGACCCAGTACTTC
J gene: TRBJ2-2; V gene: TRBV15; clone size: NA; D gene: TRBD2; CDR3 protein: CATTREGLNTGELFF; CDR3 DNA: TGTGCCACCACCAGAGAGGGACTAAACACCGGGGAGCTGTTTTTT
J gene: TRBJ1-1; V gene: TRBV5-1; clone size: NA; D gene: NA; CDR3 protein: CASSPRGSIEAFF; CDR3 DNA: TGCGCCAGCTCTCCGCGGGGGTCTATTGAAGCTTTCTTT
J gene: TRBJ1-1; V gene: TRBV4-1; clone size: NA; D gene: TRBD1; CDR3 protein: CASSRQGARWAFF; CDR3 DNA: TGCGCCAGCAGCCGACAGGGGGCTAGATGGGCTTTCTTT
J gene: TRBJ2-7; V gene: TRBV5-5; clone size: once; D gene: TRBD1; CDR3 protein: CASSGDRSGYEQYF; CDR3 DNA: TGTGCCAGCAGCGGGGACAGGTCGGGCTACGAGCAGTACTTC
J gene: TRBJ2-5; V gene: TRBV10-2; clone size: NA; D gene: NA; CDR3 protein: CASTYRLQETQYF; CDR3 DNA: TGCGCCAGCACCTACAGGTTACAAGAGACCCAGTACTTC
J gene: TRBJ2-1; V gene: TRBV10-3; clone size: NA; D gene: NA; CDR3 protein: CAIRNTNYNEQFF; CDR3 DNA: TGTGCCATCCGGAATACCAATTACAATGAGCAGTTCTTC
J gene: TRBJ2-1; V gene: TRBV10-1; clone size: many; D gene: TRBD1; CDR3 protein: CASSAGTGARTGQFF; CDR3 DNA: TGCGCCAGCAGTGCAGGGACAGGGGCCCGGACCGGGCAGTTCTTC
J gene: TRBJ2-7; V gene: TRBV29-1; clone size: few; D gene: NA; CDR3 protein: CSGRQGGSYEQYF; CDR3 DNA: TGCAGCGGCAGGCAGGGAGGCTCCTACGAGCAGTACTTC
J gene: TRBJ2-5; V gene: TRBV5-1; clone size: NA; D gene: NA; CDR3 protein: CASSPGPNSEETQYF; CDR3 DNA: TGCGCCAGCAGCCCCGGACCCAACAGTGAGGAGACCCAGTACTTC
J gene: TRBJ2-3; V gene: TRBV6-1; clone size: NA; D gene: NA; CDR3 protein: CASIGASAHTQYF; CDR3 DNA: TGTGCCAGCATCGGGGCTTCGGCACATACGCAGTATTTT
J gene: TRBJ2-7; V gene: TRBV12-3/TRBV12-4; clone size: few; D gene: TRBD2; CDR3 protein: CASSTSGGRLEQYF; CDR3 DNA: TGTGCCAGCAGTACTAGCGGGGGGAGGCTGGAGCAGTACTTC
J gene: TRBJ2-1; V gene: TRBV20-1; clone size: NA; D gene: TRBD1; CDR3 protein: CSARGRQGQGYNEQFF; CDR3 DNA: TGCAGTGCTAGAGGCCGACAGGGACAGGGGTACAATGAGCAGTTCTTC
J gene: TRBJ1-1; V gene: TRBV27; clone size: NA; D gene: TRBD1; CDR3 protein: CASSFINRGANTEAFF; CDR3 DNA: TGTGCCAGCAGTTTCATCAACAGGGGTGCGAACACTGAAGCTTTCTTT
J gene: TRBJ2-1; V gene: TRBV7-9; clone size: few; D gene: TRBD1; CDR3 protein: CASSSIDREIDEQFF; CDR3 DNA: TGTGCCAGCAGCTCAATTGACAGGGAGATCGATGAGCAGTTCTTC
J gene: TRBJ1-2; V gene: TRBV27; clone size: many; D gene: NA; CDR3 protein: CASRAGSSARIFYGYTF; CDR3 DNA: TGTGCCAGCAGGGCCGGGTCCTCGGCCCGGATCTTTTATGGCTACACCTTC
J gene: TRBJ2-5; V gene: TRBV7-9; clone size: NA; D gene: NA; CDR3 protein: CGIVGGETQYF; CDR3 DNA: TGTGGCATTGTCGGGGGAGAGACCCAGTACTTC
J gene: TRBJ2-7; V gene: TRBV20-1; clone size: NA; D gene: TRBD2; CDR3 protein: CSARVERGPSYEQYF; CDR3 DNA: TGCAGTGCTAGAGTAGAGCGGGGGCCCTCCTACGAGCAGTACTTC
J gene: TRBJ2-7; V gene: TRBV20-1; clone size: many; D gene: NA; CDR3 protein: CSASDYEQYF; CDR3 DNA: TGCAGTGCATCAGACTACGAGCAGTACTTC
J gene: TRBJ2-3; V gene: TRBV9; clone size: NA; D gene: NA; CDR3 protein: CASSVDSHGTDTQYF; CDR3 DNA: TGTGCCAGCAGCGTCGACAGCCATGGCACAGATACGCAGTATTTT
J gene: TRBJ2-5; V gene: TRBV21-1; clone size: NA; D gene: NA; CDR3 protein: CASSKVVGGGRAQETQYF; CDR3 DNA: TGTGCCAGCAGCAAAGTGGTAGGAGGGGGTAGGGCCCAAGAGACCCAGTACTTC
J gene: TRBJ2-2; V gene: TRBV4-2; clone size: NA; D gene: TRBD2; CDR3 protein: CASSQVIAGNTGELFF; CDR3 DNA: TGTGCCAGCAGCCAAGTGATAGCGGGGAACACCGGGGAGCTGTTTTTT
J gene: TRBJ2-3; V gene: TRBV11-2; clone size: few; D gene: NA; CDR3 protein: CASVRGFSGTDTQYF; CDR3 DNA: TGTGCCAGTGTACGGGGTTTTTCAGGCACAGATACGCAGTATTTT
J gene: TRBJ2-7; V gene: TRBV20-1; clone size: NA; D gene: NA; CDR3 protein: CSARPGPTIYEQYF; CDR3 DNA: TGCAGTGCTAGACCGGGACCGACGATCTACGAGCAGTACTTC
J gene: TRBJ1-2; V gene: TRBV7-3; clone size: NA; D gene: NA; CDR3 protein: CASSLRPGQDWYGYTF; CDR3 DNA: TGTGCCAGCAGCTTAAGGCCGGGGCAGGATTGGTATGGCTACACCTTC
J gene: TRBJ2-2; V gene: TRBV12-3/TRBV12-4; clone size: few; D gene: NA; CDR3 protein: CASSGIVPGKELFF; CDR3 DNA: TGTGCCAGCAGTGGGATAGTCCCCGGGAAGGAGCTGTTTTTT
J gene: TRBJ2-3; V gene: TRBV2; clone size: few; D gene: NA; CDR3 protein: CASSRSTRGEQYF; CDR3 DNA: TGTGCCAGCAGTCGATCGACCCGGGGTGAGCAGTATTTT
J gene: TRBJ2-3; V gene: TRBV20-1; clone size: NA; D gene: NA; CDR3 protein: CSARAPGRGTDTQYF; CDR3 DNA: TGCAGTGCTAGGGCCCCCGGTAGAGGCACAGATACGCAGTATTTT
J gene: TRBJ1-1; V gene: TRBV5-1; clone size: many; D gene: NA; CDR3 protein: CASSLTPNTEAFF; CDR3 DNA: TGTGCCAGCAGCTTGACCCCGAACACTGAAGCTTTCTTT
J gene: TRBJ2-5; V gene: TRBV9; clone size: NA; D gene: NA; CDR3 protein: CASSVEPQETQYF; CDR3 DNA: TGTGCCAGCAGCGTTGAGCCCCAAGAGACCCAGTACTTC
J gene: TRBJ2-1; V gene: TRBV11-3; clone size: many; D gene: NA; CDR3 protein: CASSLDRNEQFF; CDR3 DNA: TGTGCCAGCAGTCTTGACCGGAATGAGCAGTTCTTC
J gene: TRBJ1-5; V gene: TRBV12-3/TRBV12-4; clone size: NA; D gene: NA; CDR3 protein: CASRPTGPTGQPQHF; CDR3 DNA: TGTGCCAGCAGACCGACAGGACCTACGGGTCAGCCCCAGCATTTT
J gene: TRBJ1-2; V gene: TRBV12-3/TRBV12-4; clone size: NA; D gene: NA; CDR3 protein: CASSFRKGAGYGYTF; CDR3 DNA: TGTGCCAGCAGTTTTCGTAAGGGCGCTGGGTATGGCTACACCTTC
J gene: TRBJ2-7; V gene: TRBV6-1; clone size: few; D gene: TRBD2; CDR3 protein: CASSEVAGVAYEQYF; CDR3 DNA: TGTGCCAGCAGTGAAGTGGCGGGGGTGGCCTACGAGCAGTACTTC
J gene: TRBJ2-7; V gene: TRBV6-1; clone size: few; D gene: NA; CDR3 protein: CAVTGTKGPYEQYF; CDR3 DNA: TGTGCCGTCACCGGGACCAAAGGGCCCTACGAGCAGTACTTC
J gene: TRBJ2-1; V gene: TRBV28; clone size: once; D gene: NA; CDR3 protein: CASTRQAGEQFF; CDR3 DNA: TGTGCCAGCACACGGCAGGCCGGTGAGCAGTTCTTC
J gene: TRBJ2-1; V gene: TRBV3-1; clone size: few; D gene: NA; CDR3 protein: CASSQDQRVQANRTYNEQFF; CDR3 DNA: TGTGCCAGCAGCCAAGATCAGCGGGTCCAGGCAAATCGAACTTACAATGAGCAGTTCTTC
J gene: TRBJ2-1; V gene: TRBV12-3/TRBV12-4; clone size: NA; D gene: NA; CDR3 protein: CASSFPGLGNEQFF; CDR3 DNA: TGTGCCAGCAGTTTCCCCGGTTTGGGCAATGAGCAGTTCTTC
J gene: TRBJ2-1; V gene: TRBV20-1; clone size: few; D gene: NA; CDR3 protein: CSARNPRNLVRHEQFF; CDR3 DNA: TGCAGTGCTCGAAACCCCCGGAACCTAGTGCGCCATGAGCAGTTCTTC